This entry lists 27 T cell receptor beta chains sequenced from one sample in a study of blood T cell repertoires in COVID-19. Data came from immunoSEQ multiplex PCR; TCRdb stores just in-frame clones and leaves some out. Among just over 250,000 clones listed, about 91% were seen once. Sequenced material: peripheral blood. These receptors all stem from a person aged 18 to 30 with COVID-19, enrolled during active disease.

The rearrangement uses TRBV18 and TRBJ2-7, with TRBD2 matching over 7 bases. With 5 bases clipped from V and 5 bases from J, the junction kept 12 bases outside the gene matches. Germline assignment: CDR1 KGHSH and CDR2 LQKENI. This CDR3 comprises 15 residues. The CDR3 is CASSASGTLPHEQYF. As DNA, the CDR3 is TGTGCCAGCTCAGCGAGCGGGACCCTCCCCCACGAGCAGTACTTC.

The chain couples TRBV7-2 to TRBJ1-3; D is uncertain. V was trimmed by 4 bases and J by 0 bases, leaving 10 bases between them. Germline V lookup: CDR1 SGHTA, CDR2 FQGNSA. The CDR3 has 15 residues. In DNA, the CDR3 is TGTGCCAGCAGCTCTCAAAGCGGCTCTGGAAACACCATATATTTT. Protein product: CASSSQSGSGNTIYF.

The chain employs TRBV5-1 and TRBJ2-1; D is unresolved. This CDR3 is built from 14 residues. V was clipped by 0 bases and J by 0 bases, with 4 bases between them. Looked up from germline, CDR1 is SGHRS and CDR2 is YFSETQ. The CDR3 loop is CASSLAYSYNEQFF. The DNA of the CDR3 is TGCGCCAGCAGCTTGGCTTACTCCTACAATGAGCAGTTCTTC.

The V call is TRBV30, the J call TRBJ2-6; D is unclear. Trimming cost V 4 bases and J 1 base, with 8 bases left between them. This CDR3 is 14 amino acids long. The germline V gene has CDR1 GTSNPN and CDR2 SVGIG (reference sequence). The CDR3 reads CAWTYPSGANVLTF. The CDR3 DNA sequence: TGTGCCTGGACTTATCCTTCTGGGGCCAACGTCCTGACTTTC.

This clone has only one observation. The chain recombines TRBV5-4 with TRBJ2-3; the D gene is possibly TRBD2 (6 bases). V shed 7 bases and J shed 2 bases, with 11 bases lying between them. Germline-derived CDR1 and CDR2 are SGHNT and YYREEE (reference sequence). This CDR3 spans 13 amino acids. The DNA of the CDR3 is TGTGCCAGCCGGCGGGACTCCACAGATACGCAGTATTTT. Encoded protein: CASRRDSTDTQYF. The full variable domain, completed using reference TRBV5-4 and TRBJ2-3, is ETGVTQSPTHLIKTRGQQVTLRCSSQSGHNTVSWYQQALGQGPQFIFQYYREEENGRGNFPPRFSGLQFPNYSSELNVNALELDDSALYLCASRRDSTDTQYFGPGTRLTVL.

The chain employs TRBV4-1 and TRBJ2-1, with 8 bases that match TRBD2. The CDR3 runs to 14 residues. Germline CDR1 is MGHRA and CDR2 is YSYEKL. V was pared by 4 bases and J by 9 bases, with 8 bases of the junction left unmatched. The CDR3, as DNA: TGCGCCAGCAGCCTAGCGGGAAAAACGTTTGAGCAGTTCTTC. As protein: CASSLAGKTFEQFF.

The rearrangement uses TRBV5-1 and TRBJ2-3; 9 nucleotides agree with TRBD2. This CDR3 is 17 amino acids long. Trimming cost V 5 bases and J 1 base; bases outside gene matches: 11. Germline CDR1 is SGHRS and CDR2 is YFSETQ. CDR3 sequence reads: CASSGSPSGKGTDTQYF. The CDR3 DNA sequence: TGCGCCAGCAGTGGCTCCCCTAGCGGGAAGGGCACAGATACGCAGTATTTT. Filled out from reference TRBV5-1 and TRBJ2-3, the complete variable domain reads KAGVTQTPRYLIKTRGQQVTLSCSPISGHRSVSWYQQTPGQGLQFLFEYFSETQRNKGNFPGRFSGRQFSNSRSEMNVSTLELGDSALYLCASSGSPSGKGTDTQYFGPGTRLTVL.

V and J are TRBV6-2 or TRBV6-3 and TRBJ1-5, with 7 bases identical to TRBD1. V was clipped by 6 bases and J by 11 bases; unmatched bases: 22. Germline CDR1 and CDR2: MNHEY and SVGEGT. The CDR3 runs to 17 residues. For the CDR3, the DNA is TGTGCCAGCAGCCCACGGGAGACAGGGTCGCCTGAGGGGACCCAGCATTTT. Its protein product is CASSPRETGSPEGTQHF.

The CDR3 spells CASSPRTVDTQYF. The CDR3 coding sequence is TGTGCCAGCAGCCCCCGGACTGTAGATACGCAGTATTTT. V and J are TRBV7-9 and TRBJ2-3, with D possibly matching TRBD2 (5 bases). CDR3 length: 13 amino acids. CDR1 SEHNR and CDR2 FQNEAQ come from the germline V gene (reference sequence). Trimming left V 5 bases short and J 5 bases short, with 11 bases between. Full variable domain (remainder filled in from reference TRBV7-9 and TRBJ2-3): DTGVSQNPRHKITKRGQNVTFRCDPISEHNRLYWYRQTLGQGPEFLTYFQNEAQLEKSRLLSDRFSAERPKGSFSTLEIQRTEQGDSAMYLCASSPRTVDTQYFGPGTRLTVL.

The rearrangement joins TRBV24-1 to TRBJ2-1; 7 bases align to TRBD2. V was clipped by 0 bases and J by 9 bases; unmatched bases: 1. The CDR3 has 13 amino acids. The germline gives CDR1 KGHDR, CDR2 SFDVKD. CDR3 sequence: CATSDLPGGEQFF. In nucleotides, the CDR3 is TGTGCCACCAGTGATTTGCCGGGAGGTGAGCAGTTCTTC.

The chain recombines TRBV9 with TRBJ2-7; 8 bases fit TRBD1. V trimming: 1 base; J trimming: 5 bases; junction bases outside the gene matches: 2. Germline CDR1 is SGDLS and CDR2 is YYNGEE. The CDR3 sequence is 13 residues long. The CDR3 sequence: CASSVQTGDEQYF. CDR3 nucleotides: TGTGCCAGCAGCGTACAGACAGGGGACGAGCAGTACTTC.

The gene calls are TRBV7-2 and TRBJ2-7; 7 bases fit TRBD1. Trimming cost V 5 bases and J 5 bases; bases outside gene matches: 3. Germline V gene sequence: CDR1 SGHTA, CDR2 FQGNSA. The CDR3 loop spans 12 amino acids. The CDR3 sequence is CASSRDRNEQYF. The CDR3 DNA follows: TGTGCCAGCAGCCGGGACAGAAACGAGCAGTACTTC.

The V call is TRBV6-5, the J call TRBJ2-7, with D possibly TRBD1 on 5 matching bases. This CDR3 has 12 amino acids. Germline V gene lookup returns CDR1 MNHEY and CDR2 SVGAGI. V lost 8 bases and J 3 bases, leaving 11 bases between the germline ends. The CDR3: CASASGIYEQYF. The CDR3 coding sequence is TGTGCCAGCGCTTCAGGGATCTACGAGCAGTACTTC.

V usage is TRBV27 and J usage is TRBJ1-4; TRBD1 matches 7 bases. This CDR3 has 14 amino acids. Per the germline V gene, CDR1 is MNHEY and CDR2 is SMNVEV (reference sequence). The ends lost 5 bases at V and 7 bases at J; junction bases unmatched: 7. DNA for the CDR3: TGTGCCAGCAGTCCCGGACAGGAGGGTGAAAAACTGTTTTTT. This gives the protein CASSPGQEGEKLFF.

The chain carries TRBV4-1 and TRBJ2-1; 8 bases fit TRBD2. The CDR3 sequence is 15 residues long. J was trimmed by 7 bases and V by 0 bases; bases with no gene match: 5. Germline V gene sequence: CDR1 MGHRA, CDR2 YSYEKL. CDR3 sequence (DNA): TGCGCCAGCAGCCAAGATGGGCCTAGCGGGAATGAGCAGTTCTTC. This sequence encodes CASSQDGPSGNEQFF.

The V and J genes are TRBV29-1 and TRBJ2-2; TRBD1 aligns across 8 bases. The CDR3 runs 16 residues. V was clipped by 0 bases and J by 3 bases; unmatched bases: 6. The germline CDR1 and CDR2 sequences are SQVTM and ANQGSEA. The CDR3 region is CSVEDGGQGDTGELFF. In DNA form, the CDR3 reads TGCAGCGTTGAAGATGGAGGACAGGGAGACACCGGGGAGCTGTTTTTT.

The V call is TRBV20-1, the J call TRBJ1-2; D is possibly TRBD1 (5 bases). V was clipped by 3 bases and J by 13 bases, with 9 bases between them. The length of the CDR3 is 9 residues. Germline V gene lookup returns CDR1 DFQATT and CDR2 SNEGSKA (reference sequence). The CDR3 here is CSAREGLTF. The CDR3 DNA follows: TGCAGTGCTAGGGAGGGGCTCACCTTC.

The chain is built from TRBV6-5 and TRBJ1-1; no reliable D call. V was clipped by 0 bases and J by 5 bases, with 13 bases between them. This CDR3 has 15 residues. The germline V gene has CDR1 MNHEY and CDR2 SVGAGI. CDR3: CASSYSTNSGTEAFF. DNA for the CDR3: TGTGCCAGCAGTTACTCGACCAACTCGGGAACTGAAGCTTTCTTT.

The rearrangement links TRBV4-3 to TRBJ2-7, with D possibly TRBD1 on 6 matching bases. This CDR3 region has 18 residues. V was pared by 4 bases and J by 2 bases, with 24 bases between. Per germline, CDR1 LGHNA and CDR2 YSLEER. The CDR3, as DNA: TGCGCCAGCAGCCTTCATACAGCTCACGAACAGGGACCCTACGAGCAGTACTTC. Translation: CASSLHTAHEQGPYEQYF.

J is TRBJ2-7 and V is TRBV6-5, with 8 bases fitting TRBD1. Germline V gene lookup returns CDR1 MNHEY and CDR2 SVGAGI. This CDR3 comprises 13 residues. V shed 10 bases and J 7 bases; nucleotides not matched to a gene: 12. Here the CDR3 DNA reads TGTGCCACCAGGGACAGGCCCCTCAGGGAGCAGTACTTC. Residues: CATRDRPLREQYF.

This chain joins TRBV9 and TRBJ2-3; tentatively, D is TRBD2 (6 bases). Germline V gene data show CDR1 as SGDLS and CDR2 as YYNGEE. Trimming left V 0 bases short and J 2 bases short, with 22 bases between. The CDR3 has 19 residues. The CDR3 reads CASSVAKSGTRINTDTQYF. The CDR3 bases are TGTGCCAGCAGCGTAGCAAAGTCCGGGACTCGGATAAACACAGATACGCAGTATTTT.

The chain carries TRBV14 and TRBJ1-2; 9 nucleotides agree with TRBD1. This CDR3 comprises 17 residues. V gave up 4 bases and J gave up 4 bases; unmatched junction bases: 13. Germline V lookup: CDR1 SGHDN, CDR2 FVKESK. CDR3 coding DNA: TGTGCCAGCAGCCCGGCGCGGGGACAGGGATTTGGCTATGGCTACACCTTC. Protein sequence: CASSPARGQGFGYGYTF.

This chain joins TRBV29-1 and TRBJ2-5, with 8 bases aligning to TRBD1. V trimming: 6 bases; J trimming: 1 base; junction bases outside the gene matches: 1. This CDR3 comprises 12 residues. Germline V gives CDR1 SQVTM, CDR2 ANQGSEA. DNA of the CDR3: TGCAGCGTGGGACAGGTCCAAGAGACCCAGTACTTC. It encodes CSVGQVQETQYF. Full variable domain (missing parts from reference TRBV29-1 and TRBJ2-5): SAVISQKPSRDICQRGTSLTIQCQVDSQVTMMFWYRQQPGQSLTLIATANQGSEATYESGFVIDKFPISRPNLTFSTLTVSNMSPEDSSIYLCSVGQVQETQYFGPGTRLLVL.

This sequence joins TRBV29-1 and TRBJ1-2; possibly TRBD1 for D (6 bases). Germline-derived CDR1 and CDR2 are SQVTM and ANQGSEA. The CDR3 length is 12 residues. Trimming pared 7 bases from V and 3 bases from J, leaving 12 bases between. The CDR3 is CSAPGVYYGYTF. The CDR3 nucleotides read TGCAGCGCCCCAGGGGTTTACTATGGCTACACCTTC.

This chain uses TRBV15 with TRBJ1-5, with D unresolved. CDR3 length equals 14 residues. Germline CDR1 and CDR2: LNHNV and YYDKDF (reference sequence). The germline V and J ends were trimmed by 1 base and 7 bases, with 11 bases remaining between them. This CDR3 reads CATSRAVIAQPQHF. CDR3 nucleotide sequence: TGTGCCACCAGCAGAGCGGTCATTGCCCAGCCCCAGCATTTT.

The V and J genes are TRBV5-6 and TRBJ2-3; possible D gene TRBD2, 6 bases. V lost 0 bases and J lost 1, with 9 bases in between. The CDR3 is made up of 15 amino acids. Germline assignment: CDR1 SGHDT and CDR2 YYEEEE. CDR3 nucleotide sequence: TGTGCCAGCAGCTTGGACGGGAGCGGCACAGATACGCAGTATTTT. Amino acids: CASSLDGSGTDTQYF.

The chain couples TRBV4-1 to TRBJ1-5, with D hard to call. The CDR3 is 15 residues long. Trimming cost V 5 bases and J 0 bases, with 11 bases left between them. Germline loops: CDR1 MGHRA, CDR2 YSYEKL. CDR3 bases: TGCGCCAGCAGCATGGCCCTGTATAGCAATCAGCCCCAGCATTTT. Translating gives CASSMALYSNQPQHF.